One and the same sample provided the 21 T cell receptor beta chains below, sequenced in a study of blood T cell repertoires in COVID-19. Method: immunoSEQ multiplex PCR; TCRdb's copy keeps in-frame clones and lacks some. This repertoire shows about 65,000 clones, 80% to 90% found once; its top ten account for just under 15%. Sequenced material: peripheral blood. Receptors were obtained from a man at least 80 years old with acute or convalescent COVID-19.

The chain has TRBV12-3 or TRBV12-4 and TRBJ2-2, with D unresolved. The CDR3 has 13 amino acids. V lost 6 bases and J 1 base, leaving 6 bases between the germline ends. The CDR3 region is CASSPGNTGELFF. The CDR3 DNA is TGTGCCAGCAGCCCGGGGAACACCGGGGAGCTGTTTTTT.

The CDR3 sequence: CASSLGDNTDTQYF. The CDR3 nucleotides are TGCGCCAGCAGCTTGGGGGACAACACAGATACGCAGTATTTT. The chain couples TRBV5-1 to TRBJ2-3; a weak D match, TRBD1 (6 bases). Trimming shortened V by 0 bases and J by 2 bases, and 7 bases separated the two germline ends. The germline CDR1 and CDR2 sequences are SGHRS and YFSETQ. CDR3 length: 14 amino acids. The complete variable domain, with remaining parts taken from reference TRBV5-1 and TRBJ2-3, reads KAGVTQTPRYLIKTRGQQVTLSCSPISGHRSVSWYQQTPGQGLQFLFEYFSETQRNKGNFPGRFSGRQFSNSRSEMNVSTLELGDSALYLCASSLGDNTDTQYFGPGTRLTVL.

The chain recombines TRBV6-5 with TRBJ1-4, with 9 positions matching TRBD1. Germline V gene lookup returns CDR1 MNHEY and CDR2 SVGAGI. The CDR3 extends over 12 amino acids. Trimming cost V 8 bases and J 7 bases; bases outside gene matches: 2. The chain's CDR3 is CASRTGVEKLFF. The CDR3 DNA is TGTGCCAGCCGGACAGGGGTTGAAAAACTGTTTTTT.

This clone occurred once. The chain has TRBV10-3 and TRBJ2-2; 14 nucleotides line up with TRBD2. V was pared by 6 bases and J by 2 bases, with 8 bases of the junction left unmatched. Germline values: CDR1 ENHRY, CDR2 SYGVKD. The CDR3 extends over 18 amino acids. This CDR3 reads CAISDETSGGANTGELFF. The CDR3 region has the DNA TGTGCCATCAGCGATGAGACTAGCGGGGGGGCAAACACCGGGGAGCTGTTTTTT.

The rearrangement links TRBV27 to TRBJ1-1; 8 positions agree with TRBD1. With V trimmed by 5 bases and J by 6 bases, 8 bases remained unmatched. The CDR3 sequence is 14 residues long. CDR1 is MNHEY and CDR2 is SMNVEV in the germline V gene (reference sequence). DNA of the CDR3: TGTGCCAGCAGTCCCTGGACAGGGAATTCTGAAGCTTTCTTT. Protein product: CASSPWTGNSEAFF.

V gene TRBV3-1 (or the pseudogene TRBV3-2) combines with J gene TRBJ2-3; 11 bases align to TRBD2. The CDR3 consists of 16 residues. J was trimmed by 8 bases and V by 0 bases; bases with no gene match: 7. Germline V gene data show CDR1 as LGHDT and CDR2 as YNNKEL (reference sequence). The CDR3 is CASSQEILAGAITQYF. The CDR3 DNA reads TGTGCCAGCAGCCAAGAAATACTAGCGGGGGCCATTACGCAGTATTTT.

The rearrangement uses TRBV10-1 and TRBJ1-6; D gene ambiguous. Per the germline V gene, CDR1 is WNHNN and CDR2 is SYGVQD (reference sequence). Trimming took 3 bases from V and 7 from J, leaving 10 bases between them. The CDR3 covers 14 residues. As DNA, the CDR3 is TGCGCCAGCAGTGAAGACATCACGAATTCACCCCTCCACTTT. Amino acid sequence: CASSEDITNSPLHF.

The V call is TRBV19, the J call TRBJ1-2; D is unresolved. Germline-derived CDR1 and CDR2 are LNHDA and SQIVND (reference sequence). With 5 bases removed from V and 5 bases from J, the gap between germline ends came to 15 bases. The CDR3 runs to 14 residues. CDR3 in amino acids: CASSDWLRTYGYTF. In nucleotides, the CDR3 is TGTGCCAGTAGTGACTGGCTCAGGACTTATGGCTACACCTTC.

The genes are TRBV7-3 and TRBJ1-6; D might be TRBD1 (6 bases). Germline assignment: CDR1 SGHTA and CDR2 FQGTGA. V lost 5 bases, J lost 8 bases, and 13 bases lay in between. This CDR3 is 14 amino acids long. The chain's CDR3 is CASSLQGVDSPLHF. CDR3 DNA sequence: TGTGCCAGCAGCCTACAGGGAGTAGATTCACCCCTCCACTTT.

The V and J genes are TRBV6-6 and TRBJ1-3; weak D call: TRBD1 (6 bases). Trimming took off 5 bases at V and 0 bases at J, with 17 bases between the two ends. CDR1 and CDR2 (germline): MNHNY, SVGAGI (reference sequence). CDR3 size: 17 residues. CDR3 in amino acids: CASSPSGTRSSGNTIYF. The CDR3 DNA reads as TGTGCCAGCAGTCCAAGTGGGACACGAAGCTCTGGAAACACCATATATTTT.

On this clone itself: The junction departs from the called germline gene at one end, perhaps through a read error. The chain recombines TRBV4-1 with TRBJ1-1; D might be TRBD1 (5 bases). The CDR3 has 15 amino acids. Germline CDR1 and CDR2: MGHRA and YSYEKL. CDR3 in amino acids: CASNQADMANTEAFF. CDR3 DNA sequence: TGCGCCAGCAACCAAGCGGACATGGCGAACACTGAAGCTTTCTTT.

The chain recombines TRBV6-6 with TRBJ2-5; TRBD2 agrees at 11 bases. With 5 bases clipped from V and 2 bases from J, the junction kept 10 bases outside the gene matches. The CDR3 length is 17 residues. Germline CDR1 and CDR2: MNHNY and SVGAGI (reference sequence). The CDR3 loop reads CASSPGRLAGKQETQYF. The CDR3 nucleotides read TGTGCCAGCAGTCCCGGGCGACTAGCGGGGAAACAAGAGACCCAGTACTTC.

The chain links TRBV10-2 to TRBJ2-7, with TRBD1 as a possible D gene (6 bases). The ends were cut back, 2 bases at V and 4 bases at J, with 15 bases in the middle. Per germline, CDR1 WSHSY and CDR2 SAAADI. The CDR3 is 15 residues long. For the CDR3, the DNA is TGCGCCAGCAGTGAGGGATTACTCAGGGGATACGAGCAGTACTTC. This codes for CASSEGLLRGYEQYF.

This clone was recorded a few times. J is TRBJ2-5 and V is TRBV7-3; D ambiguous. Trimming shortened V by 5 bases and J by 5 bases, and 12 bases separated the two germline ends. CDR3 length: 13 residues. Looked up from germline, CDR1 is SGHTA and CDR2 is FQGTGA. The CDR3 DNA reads TGTGCCAGCAGCCCCGGTTTACGGGAGACCCAGTACTTC. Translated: CASSPGLRETQYF.

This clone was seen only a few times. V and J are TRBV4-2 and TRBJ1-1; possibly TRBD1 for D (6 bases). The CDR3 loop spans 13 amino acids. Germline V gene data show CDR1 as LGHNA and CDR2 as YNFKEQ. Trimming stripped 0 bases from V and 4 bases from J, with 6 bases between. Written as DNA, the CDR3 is TGTGCCAGCAGCCAAGAACAGGGCACTGAAGCTTTCTTT. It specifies CASSQEQGTEAFF.

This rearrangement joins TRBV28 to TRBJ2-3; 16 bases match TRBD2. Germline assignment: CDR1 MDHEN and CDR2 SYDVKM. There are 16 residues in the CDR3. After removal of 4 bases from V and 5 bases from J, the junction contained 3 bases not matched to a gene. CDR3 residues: CASSSGTSGGGDTQYF. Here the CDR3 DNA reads TGTGCCAGCAGTTCCGGGACTAGCGGGGGGGGAGATACGCAGTATTTT.

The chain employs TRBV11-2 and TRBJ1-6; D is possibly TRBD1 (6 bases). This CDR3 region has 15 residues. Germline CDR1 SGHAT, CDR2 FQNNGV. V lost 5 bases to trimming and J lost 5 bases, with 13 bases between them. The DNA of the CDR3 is TGTGCCAGCAGCCTAGGACAGTGGGATAATTCACCCCTCCACTTT. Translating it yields CASSLGQWDNSPLHF.

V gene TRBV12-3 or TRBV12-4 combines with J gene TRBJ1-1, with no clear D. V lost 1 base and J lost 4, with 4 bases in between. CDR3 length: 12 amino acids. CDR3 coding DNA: TGTGCCAGCAGTTTAGACTTCACTGAAGCTTTCTTT. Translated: CASSLDFTEAFF.

CDR3 coding DNA: TGTGCCAGCTCGCCGACAGACAACTATGGCTACACCTTC. The encoded protein is CASSPTDNYGYTF. V usage is TRBV18 and J usage is TRBJ1-2; D possibly corresponds to TRBD1 (5 bases). Germline V gives CDR1 KGHSH, CDR2 LQKENI. The CDR3 has 13 amino acids. Trimming removed 6 bases at V and 2 bases at J, with 10 bases between.

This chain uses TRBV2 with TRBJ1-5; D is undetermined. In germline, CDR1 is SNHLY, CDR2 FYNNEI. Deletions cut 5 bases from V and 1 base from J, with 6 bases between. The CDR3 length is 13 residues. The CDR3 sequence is CASSIQSNQPQHF. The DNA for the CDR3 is TGTGCCAGCAGTATCCAGAGCAATCAGCCCCAGCATTTT.

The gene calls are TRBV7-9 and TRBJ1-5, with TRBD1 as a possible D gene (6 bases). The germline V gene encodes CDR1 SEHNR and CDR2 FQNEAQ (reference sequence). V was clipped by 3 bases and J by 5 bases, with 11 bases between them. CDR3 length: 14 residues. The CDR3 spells CASSLGHWDQPQHF. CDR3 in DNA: TGTGCCAGCAGCTTGGGACACTGGGATCAGCCCCAGCATTTT.